This T cell receptor (beta chain) stems from a study of Ad26.COV2.S vaccination and SARS-CoV-2 variants. In the case of this clone: Its antigen is unknown.

Sequenced by immunoSEQ multiplex PCR; TCRdb stores in-frame clones only, minus some. The repertoire holds 300,000 to 400,000 clones, with approximately 90% as singletons. This CDR3 spans 14 amino acids. Germline CDR1 reads SGHTA; CDR2 reads FQGNSA. V was clipped by 4 bases and J by 4 bases; unmatched bases: 0. Regarding treatment: roughly 20 received Ad26.COV2.S at low or high dose, single or two shots; a few received placebo; per-sample allocation not given. Sampling was done on day 63 after the first vaccine or placebo injection. An adult of 18-55 years in Boston served as donor. Notes on the study in general: Whether participants received vaccine or placebo, their non-spike TCR breadth was similar.

The V call is TRBV7-2, the J call TRBJ1-4, with 10 bases aligning to TRBD1. The sequencing here drew on peripheral blood, taken in a trial of Ad26.COV2.S vaccine versus placebo. The clonotype originates from a person between 18 and 59 years old who received the Ad26.COV2.S COVID-19 vaccine or a placebo. Here the CDR3 DNA reads TGTGCCAGCAGCTGGGACAGGGGTAATGAAAAACTGTTTTTT. Its protein is CASSWDRGNEKLFF. The full variable domain, completed using reference TRBV7-2 and TRBJ1-4, is GAGVSQSPSNKVTEKGKDVELRCDPISGHTALYWYRQSLGQGLEFLIYFQGNSAPDKSGLPSDRFSAERTGGSVSTLTIQRTQQEDSAVYLCASSWDRGNEKLFFGSGTQLSVL.